This TCR beta chain is drawn from a study of shared clonotypes between healthy human individuals. As originally analysed: There were no quality scores in the junction-only immunoSEQ sequences, so filtering differed. Clones were read by immunoSEQ multiplex PCR, and TCRdb kept only the in-frame ones, dropping some. V, J and clone size are taken as reported in that table, and D and trimming were inferred from the DNA itself. Counted here are roughly 2.2 million clones, over 90% occurring once; the ten biggest clones make up about 0.39%. Findings of the study overall: As a rule, naive subsets had a larger estimated richness than memory subsets.

Points on this clone: Its antigen remains unknown.

The clonotype was recovered from a man aged 18-30 years in good health. Some clones in this sample may be carry-over from other donors' samples. The source material was naive CD4+ T cells from PBMCs. The subset denotes: CD45RA+ positively selected.

CDR3 nucleotides: TGTGCCAGCAGTCGGACAGGGACCCAGTACTTC. It is translated as CASSRTGTQYF. This sequence joins TRBV28 and TRBJ2-5; 7 bases are shared with TRBD1. CDR1 is MDHEN, CDR2 SYDVKM, per germline. Losses at the gene ends were 5 bases for V and 7 bases for J; bases not matched to a gene: 1. This CDR3 comprises 11 residues.